The 23 T cell receptor beta chains below come from one sample, sequenced in a study of blood T cell repertoires in COVID-19. The method was immunoSEQ multiplex PCR; TCRdb's version includes in-frame clones alone and lacks a portion of them. The sample lists more than 150,000 clones, 70% to 85% occurring once. Material: peripheral blood. These receptors were obtained from a man aged 45-65 years who had recovered from COVID-19.

This clone showed up just a few times. The rearrangement links TRBV11-2 to TRBJ1-5; 9 bases line up with TRBD1. CDR1 is SGHAT and CDR2 is FQNNGV in the germline V gene. The ends lost 5 bases at V and 6 bases at J; junction bases unmatched: 5. CDR3 length: 14 residues. CDR3 nucleotides: TGTGCCAGCAGCCTGGGACAGGGTTTTCAGCCCCAGCATTTT. It specifies CASSLGQGFQPQHF.

Here the CDR3 reads CASSGGRAYEQYF. The CDR3, as DNA: TGTGCCAGCAGCGGCGGGAGGGCCTACGAGCAGTACTTC. V usage is TRBV13 and J usage is TRBJ2-7; TRBD2 agrees at 9 bases. Trimming removed 5 bases from V and 2 bases from J; junction bases left unmatched: 1. The CDR3 loop spans 13 amino acids. CDR1 is PRHDT, CDR2 FYEKMQ, per germline (reference sequence).

The chain is built from TRBV4-1 and TRBJ1-6; D unresolved. V lost 7 bases, J lost 8 bases, and 18 bases lay in between. The CDR3 covers 15 residues. CDR1 is MGHRA and CDR2 is YSYEKL in the germline V gene. The CDR3 is CASTKSVGGDSPLHF. The CDR3 region has the DNA TGCGCCAGCACCAAATCTGTAGGCGGCGATTCACCCCTCCACTTT.

This clone was seen only a few times. This chain joins TRBV29-1 and TRBJ2-5; the match to TRBD1 covers 9 bases. The germline V gene has CDR1 SQVTM and CDR2 ANQGSEA. J was trimmed by 5 bases and V by 4 bases; bases with no gene match: 17. The CDR3 consists of 17 residues. CDR3 sequence (DNA): TGCAGCGTTGTAGGTCCAGGACAGGGGATGGGTAGGGAGACCCAGTACTTC. It encodes CSVVGPGQGMGRETQYF.

The rearrangement links TRBV3-1 (or the pseudogene TRBV3-2) to TRBJ2-3; TRBD1 matches 7 bases. The length of the CDR3 is 18 residues. J was trimmed by 2 bases and V by 2 bases; bases with no gene match: 13. Looked up from germline, CDR1 is LGHDT and CDR2 is YNNKEL (reference sequence). The CDR3 DNA reads as TGTGCCAGCAGCCAAAATGTCGGGACAGATCTTTACACAGATACGCAGTATTTT. As protein: CASSQNVGTDLYTDTQYF.

The chain is built from TRBV29-1 and TRBJ1-3; perhaps TRBD1 as D (6 bases). The length of the CDR3 is 14 residues. Trimming removed 7 bases from V and 0 bases from J, with 13 bases in between. Germline V lookup: CDR1 SQVTM, CDR2 ANQGSEA. The CDR3 coding sequence is TGCAGCGGTAGAACAGGGAACTCTGGAAACACCATATATTTT. Its translation: CSGRTGNSGNTIYF.

This chain joins TRBV12-3 or TRBV12-4 and TRBJ2-2; no reliable D call. The CDR3 consists of 11 residues. Deletions cut 6 bases from V and 6 bases from J, with 5 bases between. CDR3 bases: TGTGCCAGCAGCCCTGCCGGGGAGCTGTTTTTT. Its translation is CASSPAGELFF.

This clone was counted a few times. The CDR3 loop reads CSASAYRGNGNTIYF. DNA for the CDR3: TGCAGTGCTAGTGCATACAGGGGAAATGGAAACACCATATATTTT. This chain uses TRBV20-1 with TRBJ1-3; 7 positions agree with TRBD1. V was pared by 3 bases and J by 3 bases, with 8 bases of the junction left unmatched. This CDR3 comprises 15 residues. Germline CDR1 and CDR2: DFQATT and SNEGSKA (reference sequence).

Of note for this clone: The germline gene is not matched at one end of the junction; a read error may be the cause. The CDR3 DNA sequence: TGTGCCAGCAGTAAAGCGGGAGGGAACCCAGATACGCAGTATTTT. Translated, it gives CASSKAGGNPDTQYF. The J gene is TRBJ2-3, the V gene TRBV6-1, with 10 bases identical to TRBD2. In germline, CDR1 is MNHNS, CDR2 SASEGT. This CDR3 region has 15 residues.

This clone has only one observation. The V and J genes are TRBV9 and TRBJ2-2; D remains ambiguous. The CDR3 runs 14 residues. Trimming stripped 6 bases from V and 0 bases from J, with 9 bases between. Germline lookup yields CDR1 SGDLS and CDR2 YYNGEE. The CDR3 sequence: CASNEQPNTGELFF. In DNA form, the CDR3 reads TGTGCCAGCAACGAGCAACCGAACACCGGGGAGCTGTTTTTT.

The V gene is TRBV10-1, the J gene TRBJ2-2; D unclear. CDR3 length: 12 residues. The ends were cut back, 4 bases at V and 3 bases at J, with 3 bases in the middle. CDR1 is WNHNN, CDR2 SYGVQD, per germline (reference sequence). The CDR3 reads CASSADTGELFF. CDR3 sequence (DNA): TGCGCCAGCAGTGCGGACACCGGGGAGCTGTTTTTT.

The gene calls are TRBV5-1 and TRBJ2-3, with TRBD2 matching over 10 bases. V dropped 9 bases and J dropped 6; count of bases not matched to a gene: 10. Germline assignment: CDR1 SGHRS and CDR2 YFSETQ. This CDR3 contains 14 residues. This CDR3 reads CATKLAGVADTQYF. CDR3 nucleotide sequence: TGCGCCACCAAGCTAGCGGGAGTCGCTGATACGCAGTATTTT.

The genes are TRBV7-3 and TRBJ2-1, with 11 bases matching TRBD2. The V gene end was trimmed by 5 bases and the J gene end by 7 bases; junction bases not matched to a gene: 7. CDR3 length: 15 residues. CDR1 and CDR2 (germline): SGHTA, FQGTGA. CDR3 region: CASSAISGRGNEQFF. The CDR3 bases are TGTGCCAGCAGCGCGATTAGCGGGAGGGGGAATGAGCAGTTCTTC. Looking up the rest from reference TRBV7-3 and TRBJ2-1 gives the full variable domain: GAGVSQTPSNKVTEKGKYVELRCDPISGHTALYWYRQSLGQGPEFLIYFQGTGAADDSGLPNDRFFAVRPEGSVSTLKIQRTERGDSAVYLCASSAISGRGNEQFFGPGTRLTVL.

The chain is built from TRBV9 and TRBJ2-1; D remains ambiguous. Trimming shortened V by 0 bases and J by 8 bases, and 9 bases separated the two germline ends. Germline V gene lookup returns CDR1 SGDLS and CDR2 YYNGEE. The CDR3 is 13 residues long. This CDR3 is CASSVAVGHEQFF. CDR3 bases: TGTGCCAGCAGCGTAGCGGTTGGGCATGAGCAGTTCTTC. The complete variable domain, with remaining parts taken from reference TRBV9 and TRBJ2-1, reads DSGVTQTPKHLITATGQRVTLRCSPRSGDLSVYWYQQSLDQGLQFLIQYYNGEERAKGNILERFSAQQFPDLHSELNLSSLELGDSALYFCASSVAVGHEQFFGPGTRLTVL.

The chain uses TRBV13 and TRBJ1-2; D not resolved. Trimming removed 4 bases from V and 3 bases from J, with 18 bases in between. The germline V gene has CDR1 PRHDT and CDR2 FYEKMQ (reference sequence). The CDR3 length is 16 residues. CDR3 sequence (DNA): TGTGCCAGCAGCTATCCTATGAGCATGGTTCACTATGGCTACACCTTC. Translation: CASSYPMSMVHYGYTF.

V is TRBV7-2 and J is TRBJ2-3; 8 nucleotides match TRBD2. This CDR3 has 18 residues. The germline gives CDR1 SGHTA, CDR2 FQGNSA. V lost 3 bases to trimming and J lost 1 base; unmatched junction nucleotides: 12. DNA of the CDR3: TGTGCCAGCAGCTTTAGGGGAGGTAGCGGGGCGGGCACAGATACGCAGTATTTT. Translated, it gives CASSFRGGSGAGTDTQYF.

The V call is TRBV28, the J call TRBJ1-5; TRBD1 matches at 11 bases. CDR1 and CDR2 (germline): MDHEN, SYDVKM. V was clipped by 7 bases and J by 6 bases; unmatched bases: 14. CDR3 length: 17 residues. CDR3 in amino acids: CASIPDRGLSETQPQHF. DNA of the CDR3: TGTGCCAGCATCCCGGACAGGGGGCTATCGGAAACTCAGCCCCAGCATTTT.

This chain joins TRBV30 and TRBJ2-7, with 8 bases identical to TRBD2. This CDR3 contains 14 residues. CDR1 GTSNPN and CDR2 SVGIG come from the germline V gene (reference sequence). V was clipped by 6 bases and J by 3 bases; unmatched bases: 10. The chain's CDR3 is CACPRLAGNYEQYF. Here the CDR3 DNA reads TGTGCCTGTCCTCGGTTAGCGGGAAACTACGAGCAGTACTTC.

This chain links TRBV5-6 with TRBJ1-2; the D gene is possibly TRBD1 (5 bases). This CDR3 region has 12 residues. The V and J ends lost 2 bases and 7 bases respectively, with 9 bases between them. Per the germline V gene, CDR1 is SGHDT and CDR2 is YYEEEE. CDR3 protein: CASSFQGRGYTF. For the CDR3, the DNA is TGTGCCAGCAGCTTTCAGGGCCGTGGCTACACCTTC.

The chain is built from TRBV3-1 (or the pseudogene TRBV3-2) and TRBJ2-6, with unresolved D. This CDR3 is built from 15 residues. Germline assignment: CDR1 LGHDT and CDR2 YNNKEL (reference sequence). Trimming took 4 bases from V and 0 from J, leaving 7 bases between them. CDR3 nucleotide sequence: TGTGCCAGCAGCCCCCAGGTCTCTGGGGCCAACGTCCTGACTTTC. It specifies CASSPQVSGANVLTF.

This clone has more than one count but fewer than ten. The chain combines TRBV25-1 with TRBJ2-1; TRBD2 is a possible D gene (5 bases). Trimming took 1 base from V and 10 from J, leaving 20 bases between them. From germline, CDR1 is MGHDK and CDR2 SYGVNS. The CDR3 extends over 16 amino acids. CDR3 amino acids: CASSESYGELTGEQFF. The CDR3 DNA follows: TGTGCCAGCAGTGAATCATATGGGGAACTTACGGGGGAGCAGTTCTTC.

This clone was seen only a few times. V usage is TRBV5-1 and J usage is TRBJ1-5; D unresolved. The germline CDR1 and CDR2 sequences are SGHRS and YFSETQ. This CDR3 spans 15 amino acids. V lost 1 base and J 7 bases, leaving 15 bases between the germline ends. CDR3 bases: TGCGCCAGCAGCTTGTGGGCGGGAGTAGGCCAGCCCCAGCATTTT. Encoded protein: CASSLWAGVGQPQHF.

The chain recombines TRBV11-2 with TRBJ2-7, with 10 bases aligning to TRBD2. Per the germline V gene, CDR1 is SGHAT and CDR2 is FQNNGV. This CDR3 is built from 18 residues. Germline trimming cut 7 bases from V and 4 bases from J; bases unmatched to any gene: 19. The chain's CDR3 is CASTKALAGWSPNYEQYF. DNA of the CDR3: TGTGCCAGCACCAAGGCACTAGCGGGGTGGAGCCCAAATTACGAGCAGTACTTC.